A selection of T cell receptor beta chains follows, all from one sample in a study of blood T cell repertoires in COVID-19. Using immunoSEQ multiplex PCR, the repertoire was profiled, and TCRdb retains in-frame clones only, with some absent. The profile shows 400,000 or so clones, over 75% of them singletons. The source material was PBMCs or T cells enriched from blood (not recorded which). The receptors were gathered from a man in his forties in a cohort exposed to, infected with or recovered from COVID-19 (not recorded which). The CDR3 runs from the conserved cysteine through the conserved F or W. D genes are given only for firm matches. The size field is filled for only some rows; it gives once, few, many or a size class.

size,V,J,D,DNA,CDR3
-,TRBV16,TRBJ1-6,-,TGTGCCAGCAGCCAATCGGCGGTACGGGGGGGTAATTCACCCCTCCACTTT,CASSQSAVRGGNSPLHF
once,TRBV5-1,TRBJ1-1,-,TGCGCCAGCAGCTTGGTGGCAGGTAGTATGAACACTGAAGCTTTCTTT,CASSLVAGSMNTEAFF
once,TRBV28,TRBJ1-1,-,TGTGCCAGCAGTTTAGTAATTTACGAACAGGGAGGGTTAGAAACTGAAGCTTTCTTT,CASSLVIYEQGGLETEAFF
-,TRBV7-9,TRBJ1-1,-,TGTGCCAGCAGCTCAATGAACACTGAAGCTTTCTTT,CASSSMNTEAFF
-,TRBV7-2,TRBJ1-4,TRBD1,TGTGCCAGCAGCCTCACAGGGGGCGTAGGTGAAAAACTGTTTTTT,CASSLTGGVGEKLFF
-,TRBV6-5,TRBJ1-3,-,TGTGCCAGCAGTCTGGTGGGGAGCACCATATATTTT,CASSLVGSTIYF
few,TRBV27,TRBJ1-4,-,TGTGCCAGCGGGAGTGGTAACAATGAAAAACTGTTTTTT,CASGSGNNEKLFF
-,TRBV7-9,TRBJ1-3,-,TGTGCCACTTCAGAATCTAGTTCTGGAAACACCATATATTTT,CATSESSSGNTIYF
-,TRBV7-9,TRBJ1-2,-,TGTGCCAGCAGCTTAGGGGGCGATGGCTACACCTTC,CASSLGGDGYTF
-,TRBV20-1,TRBJ2-7,-,TGCAGTGCTAGTGGTAAGGGGATCTACGAGCAGTACTTC,CSASGKGIYEQYF
-,TRBV25-1,TRBJ1-1,-,TGTGCCAGCAGTGAACAAAACACTGAAGCTTTCTTT,CASSEQNTEAFF
-,TRBV11-2,TRBJ2-4,TRBD2,TGTGCCAGCAGCTTAACTAGCGGATTACCTTTAGCCAAAAACATTCAGTACTTC,CASSLTSGLPLAKNIQYF
-,TRBV4-1,TRBJ1-5,-,TGCGCCAGCAGCCACCCTCGGTCGGGGAGGGATCAGCCCCAGCATTTT,CASSHPRSGRDQPQHF
once,TRBV6-1,TRBJ1-1,-,TGTGCCAGCAGTGAAGACGGGTTGGCGAGGACTGAAGCTTTCTTT,CASSEDGLARTEAFF
-,TRBV12-3/TRBV12-4,TRBJ1-5,-,TGTGCCAGCAACTATCAGCCCCAGCATTTT,CASNYQPQHF
-,TRBV27,TRBJ2-1,TRBD1,TGTGCCAGCAGTCTCCACGGACAGGGATCCTACAATGAGCAGTTCTTC,CASSLHGQGSYNEQFF
-,TRBV5-1,TRBJ1-2,-,TGCGCCAGCAGCGTGACAGAAACTAACTATGGCTACACCTTC,CASSVTETNYGYTF
once,TRBV4-1,TRBJ2-1,-,TGCGCCAGCAGCCGACCAGACGGAGGGGATGAGCAGTTCTTC,CASSRPDGGDEQFF
once,TRBV5-1,TRBJ2-3,TRBD2,TGCGCCAGCAGCTCACTAGCGGATACGCAGTATTTT,CASSSLADTQYF
once,TRBV10-3,TRBJ2-3,TRBD2,TGTGCCATCAGTGGAACTAGCGGGAAGACAGATACGCAGTATTTT,CAISGTSGKTDTQYF
-,TRBV2,TRBJ2-3,-,TGTGCCAGCAGTGAATTCAACACAGATACGCAGTATTTT,CASSEFNTDTQYF
-,TRBV4-1,TRBJ1-5,-,TGCGCCAGCAGCCAAGATCCGTCGTCTTTTTCAGGCCCTGTGCCCCAGCATTTT,CASSQDPSSFSGPVPQHF
-,TRBV9,TRBJ1-6,TRBD1,TGTGCCAGCAGCGTAGGGGACAGAGGGAATTCACCCCTCCACTTT,CASSVGDRGNSPLHF